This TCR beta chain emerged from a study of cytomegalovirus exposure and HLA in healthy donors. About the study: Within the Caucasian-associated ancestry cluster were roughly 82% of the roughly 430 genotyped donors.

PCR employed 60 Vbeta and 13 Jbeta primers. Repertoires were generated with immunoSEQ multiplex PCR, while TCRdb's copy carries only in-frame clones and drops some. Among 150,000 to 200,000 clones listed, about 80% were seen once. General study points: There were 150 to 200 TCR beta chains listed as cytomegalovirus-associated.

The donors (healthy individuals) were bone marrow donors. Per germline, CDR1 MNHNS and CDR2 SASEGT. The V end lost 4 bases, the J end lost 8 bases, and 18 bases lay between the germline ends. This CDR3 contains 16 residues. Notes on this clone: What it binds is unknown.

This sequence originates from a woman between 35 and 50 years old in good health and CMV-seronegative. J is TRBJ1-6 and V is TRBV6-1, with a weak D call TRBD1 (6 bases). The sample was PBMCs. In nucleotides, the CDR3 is TGTGCCAGCAGTGGGCAGGGAGGGGGGTCTCATTCACCCCTCCACTTT. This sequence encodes CASSGQGGGSHSPLHF.